A single sample is the source of the 19 T cell receptor beta chains below, sequenced in a study of regulatory T cells in long-lasting Graves disease. To make TCR beta libraries, researchers used iRepertoire HTBI primers and Arm-PCR of CDR3 regions. TCRdb itself ran the multiplex PCR reads through MiXCR, one entry per CDR3 protein. The sample has some 560,000 distinct CDR3 sequences, 15% to 20% seen once. Time point defined: newly diagnosed GD, antithyroid drugs for less than 3 months. The authors made the TCR library using RNA they extracted from PBMCs. These data are also associated with another study on T cells in Graves' hyperthyroidism and ophthalmopathy.

The starting material was peripheral blood mononuclear cells (PBMCs), obtained at new diagnosis, from a patient treated with antithyroid drugs. The origin of the receptors is a woman aged 35-65 years with Graves disease.

This clonotype was observed many times. The genes are TRBV28 and TRBJ2-7, with D perhaps matching TRBD1 or TRBD2 (6 bases each). This CDR3 contains 13 residues. V was cut by 7 bases and J by 6 bases, with 16 bases left in between. Looked up from germline, CDR1 is MDHEN and CDR2 is SYDVKM. CDR3 residues: CASNVAGGGEQYF. The DNA for the CDR3 is TGTGCCAGCAATGTGGCAGGAGGGGGCGAGCAGTACTTC. Full variable domain (remainder filled in from reference TRBV28 and TRBJ2-7): DVKVTQSSRYLVKRTGEKVFLECVQDMDHENMFWYRQDPGLGLRLIYFSYDVKMKEKGDIPEGYSVSREKKERFSLILESASTNQTSMYLCASNVAGGGEQYFGPGTRLTVT.

This clonotype was counted at least ten times. The chain is built from TRBV28 and TRBJ1-1; D unresolved. Trimming shortened V by 5 bases and J by 3 bases, and 16 bases separated the two germline ends. Germline V gene lookup returns CDR1 MDHEN and CDR2 SYDVKM. The CDR3 loop spans 15 amino acids. The CDR3 DNA reads TGTGCCAGCAGTCCTGGAGGGAGGGTGCACACTGAAGCTTTCTTT. The encoded protein is CASSPGGRVHTEAFF.

The gene calls are TRBV27 and TRBJ2-1; TRBD1 might be the D (6 bases). Germline lookup yields CDR1 MNHEY and CDR2 SMNVEV (reference sequence). The CDR3 spans 16 residues. V was trimmed by 1 base and J by 3 bases, leaving 13 bases between them. CDR3 loop: CASSLWGQGNYNEQFF. The CDR3 DNA reads TGTGCCAGCAGTTTATGGGGGCAGGGAAACTACAATGAGCAGTTCTTC.

J is TRBJ1-5 and V is TRBV7-2; 10 nucleotides line up with TRBD1. Germline CDR1 is SGHTA and CDR2 is FQGNSA. The V segment lost 3 bases and the J segment 2 bases; nucleotides outside the gene matches: 13. The CDR3 extends over 19 amino acids. The CDR3, as DNA: TGTGCCAGCAGCTTGTACCGGGACAGGGGACAAGTTCGCAATCAGCCCCAGCATTTT. Protein product: CASSLYRDRGQVRNQPQHF.

Turning to this clonotype: This sequence may be a read error, since a much larger clone differs from it by one base. This chain uses TRBV5-1 with TRBJ1-1; 9 bases line up with TRBD1. The CDR3 loop spans 17 amino acids. Germline CDR1 is SGHRS and CDR2 is YFSETQ. CDR3 DNA sequence: TGCGCCTGCAGCTCAGTCCCGGGACAGGGAGGGAGCACTGAAGCTTTCTTT. Its protein is CACSSVPGQGGSTEAFF.

On this clonotype: The CDR3 does not close with the conserved phenylalanine or tryptophan, likely indicating a read error. The gene calls are TRBV5-1 and TRBJ2-1, with 8 bases matching TRBD2. The trim removed 4 bases at V and 6 bases at J, leaving 9 bases unmatched. Germline values: CDR1 SGHRS, CDR2 YFSETQ. The CDR3 loop spans 15 amino acids. DNA for the CDR3: TGCGCCAGCAGCAGAAGCGGGGGACGGGGCAATGAGCAGTTCATC. It translates to CASSRSGGRGNEQFI.

This clonotype showed up just once. The chain is built from TRBV7-9 and TRBJ2-1; the match to TRBD1 covers 7 bases. The CDR3 runs 15 residues. The trim removed 6 bases at V and 2 bases at J, leaving 7 bases unmatched. In germline, CDR1 is SEHNR, CDR2 FQNEAQ (reference sequence). The CDR3 DNA reads as TGTGCCAGCAGGCCGACAGGGTACCCCTACAATGAGCAGTTCTTC. Translating gives CASRPTGYPYNEQFF.

This rearrangement joins TRBV7-9 to TRBJ2-7; 7 nucleotides match TRBD2. CDR3 length equals 13 residues. Germline CDR1 reads SEHNR; CDR2 reads FQNEAQ (reference sequence). V dropped 4 bases and J dropped 6; count of bases not matched to a gene: 6. In nucleotides, the CDR3 is TGTGCCAGCAGCTCACGACCGGGGGGCGAGCAGTACTTC. This translates into CASSSRPGGEQYF.

This clonotype occurred many times. The V and J genes are TRBV27 and TRBJ1-1; 7 bases align to TRBD1. The CDR3 spans 14 residues. Trimming cost V 6 bases and J 8 bases; bases outside gene matches: 12. Germline V gives CDR1 MNHEY, CDR2 SMNVEV (reference sequence). The CDR3 region is CASRRGQPWGEAFF. The DNA for the CDR3 is TGTGCCAGCAGGAGGGGACAGCCGTGGGGGGAAGCTTTCTTT.

This clonotype appeared many times. J is TRBJ1-6 and V is TRBV11-2; no reliable D call. CDR1 SGHAT and CDR2 FQNNGV come from the germline V gene. Trimming left V 4 bases short and J 7 bases short, with 5 bases between. The CDR3 totals 12 residues. The DNA of the CDR3 is TGTGCCAGCAGCTCCCCGAATTCACCCCTCCACTTT. Translating gives CASSSPNSPLHF.

This clonotype was recorded many times. The rearrangement uses TRBV2 and TRBJ2-5; D is unresolved. V was clipped by 2 bases and J by 2 bases, with 0 bases between them. CDR1 and CDR2 (germline): SNHLY, FYNNEI. This CDR3 contains 11 residues. As DNA, the CDR3 is TGTGCCAGCAGTGAACAAGAGACCCAGTACTTC. Translated, it gives CASSEQETQYF. The full variable domain, with the rest looked up from reference TRBV2 and TRBJ2-5, is EPEVTQTPSHQVTQMGQEVILRCVPISNHLYFYWYRQILGQKVEFLVSFYNNEISEKSEIFDDQFSVERPDGSNFTLKIRSTKLEDSAMYFCASSEQETQYFGPGTRLLVL.

In its sample, this clonotype was seen a few times. A much larger clone differs by one base, so this may be a read error. The chain recombines TRBV3-1 with TRBJ2-5, with 9 bases identical to TRBD2. The J call may not be correct, given that the DNA end is closer to TRBJ2-1. The CDR3 has 15 amino acids. CDR1 and CDR2 from the germline V gene are LGHDT and YNNKEL (reference sequence). CDR3 region: CASSHGAASGAEQFF. The CDR3 region has the DNA TGTGCCAGCAGCCATGGAGCGGCTAGCGGGGCTGAGCAGTTCTTC.

The rearrangement joins TRBV5-1 to TRBJ2-1, with a possible D match to TRBD1 (6 bases). The CDR3 is made up of 11 amino acids. Deletions cut 3 bases from V and 10 bases from J, with 8 bases between. Germline-derived CDR1 and CDR2 are SGHRS and YFSETQ. In DNA form, the CDR3 reads TGCGCCAGCAGCTCCGGGACAGAGCAGTTCTTC. Its protein product is CASSSGTEQFF. The full variable domain, completed using reference TRBV5-1 and TRBJ2-1, is KAGVTQTPRYLIKTRGQQVTLSCSPISGHRSVSWYQQTPGQGLQFLFEYFSETQRNKGNFPGRFSGRQFSNSRSEMNVSTLELGDSALYLCASSSGTEQFFGPGTRLTVL.

This clonotype came up many times. V and J are TRBV11-3 and TRBJ2-1; no reliable D call. V was shortened by 1 base and J by 10 bases, with 14 bases between the two germline ends. Germline V gene sequence: CDR1 SGHNT, CDR2 YENEEA. This CDR3 contains 14 residues. The CDR3 bases are TGTGCCAGCAGCTTAGGGACGGCCCTTGTCGAGCAGTTCTTC. Its translation is CASSLGTALVEQFF. The entire variable domain, with the rest obtained from reference TRBV11-3 and TRBJ2-1, is as follows: EAGVVQSPRYKIIEKKQPVAFWCNPISGHNTLYWYLQNLGQGPELLIRYENEEAVDDSQLPKDRFSAERLKGVDSTLKIQPAELGDSAVYLCASSLGTALVEQFFGPGTRLTVL.

This clonotype was counted ten times or more. CDR3 DNA sequence: TGTGCCAGCAGTTTATCAGGGTTTGGCTACACCTTC. Its protein product is CASSLSGFGYTF. This chain uses TRBV27 with TRBJ1-2; no reliable D call. The CDR3 has 12 residues. The V and J ends lost 0 bases and 7 bases respectively, with 6 bases between them. Germline V lookup: CDR1 MNHEY, CDR2 SMNVEV (reference sequence).

This clonotype was seen only a few times. The chain links TRBV5-6 to TRBJ2-7; 10 bases line up with TRBD1. This CDR3 is 16 amino acids long. Looked up from germline, CDR1 is SGHDT and CDR2 is YYEEEE. Trimming cost V 4 bases and J 2 bases; bases outside gene matches: 9. The CDR3 DNA sequence: TGTGCCAGCAGCCCGCCGGGGACAGGGGATGCCTACGAGCAGTACTTC. The encoded protein is CASSPPGTGDAYEQYF.

This clonotype has a single count. The genes are TRBV6-1 and TRBJ2-7; 10 bases map to TRBD2. CDR1 and CDR2 (germline): MNHNS, SASEGT. The V and J ends lost 7 bases and 2 bases, in that order; junction bases with no gene match: 8. The CDR3 has 15 amino acids. DNA for the CDR3: TGTGCCAGCACCGGCGGGACTAGCGATCCCTACGAGCAGTACTTC. This codes for CASTGGTSDPYEQYF.

The chain links TRBV7-2 to TRBJ2-1; D uncertain. CDR3 length equals 15 residues. V was shortened by 6 bases and J by 3 bases, with 15 bases between the two germline ends. The V gene's germline CDR1 is SGHTA and CDR2 FQGNSA. CDR3 in DNA: TGTGCCAGCAGGCTACCCCGGGCCCTCTACAATGAGCAGTTCTTC. It specifies CASRLPRALYNEQFF.

This chain links TRBV6-1 with TRBJ1-1; D is ambiguous. This CDR3 has 14 amino acids. The V gene lost 5 bases and the J gene lost 10 bases, with 20 bases spanning the gap. Germline V gene sequence: CDR1 MNHNS, CDR2 SASEGT. CDR3 coding DNA: TGTGCCAGCAGTAGACCGGGCCCCGCCGCTCGAGCTTTCTTT. Encoded protein: CASSRPGPAARAFF.